This is a list of T cell receptor beta chains from one sample in a study of regulatory T cells in long-lasting Graves disease. TCRdb recomputed calls from the multiplex PCR reads with MiXCR, one row per CDR3 protein. The sample records about 500,000 distinct CDR3 sequences, around 12% being singletons. These data are also associated with another study on T cells in Graves' hyperthyroidism and ophthalmopathy.

Sequences were derived from peripheral blood mononuclear cells (PBMCs), sampled at new diagnosis, from a patient treated with antithyroid drugs. The receptor source for this set is a woman aged 25 to 45 with Graves disease. CDR3s include the opening cysteine and the closing phenylalanine or tryptophan. The D gene is left open where the match is weak. The size of a clone is reported for some rows only, either as once, few or many, or as a class for expanded clones.

j_call d_call clone_size v_call cdr3_nt cdr3_aa
TRBJ1-1 . few TRBV4-1 TGCGCCTCCCGCAACAGGGCCTCGAACACTGAAGCTTTCTTT CASRNRASNTEAFF
TRBJ2-7 TRBD2 many TRBV28 TGTGCCAGCAGTTTTTTCAGCGGGAGAGATGGCGAGCAGTACTTC CASSFFSGRDGEQYF
TRBJ1-5 TRBD1 few TRBV20-1 TGCAGTGCTAGATCAGGGGGCGGCAGCAATCAGCCCCAGCATTTT CSARSGGGSNQPQHF
TRBJ2-5 TRBD2 many TRBV6-5 TGTGCCAGCAGTTACTCTCCGCGGGAGGAGGGAGAGACCCAGTACTTC CASSYSPREEGETQYF
TRBJ2-2 . many TRBV6-2/TRBV6-3 TGTGCCAGCGGTTTGACAGGATACACCGGGGAGCTGTTTTTT CASGLTGYTGELFF
TRBJ2-7 . many TRBV29-1 TGCAGCGTTCGACAGGACTCTAGCTCCTACGAGCAGTACTTC CSVRQDSSSYEQYF
TRBJ2-5 . many TRBV6-2/TRBV6-3 TGTGCCAGCAGCTCCTTGACAACGTACGGGATTCAAGAGACCCAGTACTTC CASSSLTTYGIQETQYF
TRBJ1-1 . many TRBV6-5 TGTGCCAGCAGTTACTCATTCGACCAGCTGAACACTGAAGCTTTCTTT CASSYSFDQLNTEAFF
TRBJ1-5 . many TRBV30 TGTGCCTGGAGTGTACAAGGTTGGGGTAGCAATCAGCCCCAGCATTTT CAWSVQGWGSNQPQHF
TRBJ2-7 . . TRBV10-3 TGTGCCATCAGGCGGGACATTGTCTACGAGCAGTACTTC CAIRRDIVYEQYF
TRBJ2-1 . few TRBV20-1 TGCAGTGCTAGAGATACTCGGCAGGGTGGCTACAATGAGCAGTTCTTC CSARDTRQGGYNEQFF
TRBJ1-1 . . TRBV6-2/TRBV6-3 TGTGCCAGCAGCATAGGAGGGCAAGCGGCTTTCTTT CASSIGGQAAFF
TRBJ2-2 . many TRBV5-1 TGCGCCAGCAGGACCGGGACCCAAAACACCGGGGAGCTGTTTTTT CASRTGTQNTGELFF
TRBJ2-5 TRBD2 few TRBV5-4 TGTGCCAGCAGCTCGAGACTAGCGGGAGGGCAAGAGACCCAGTACTTC CASSSRLAGGQETQYF
TRBJ1-5 . few TRBV28 TGTGCCAGCAGTTCGGAACAGGGAGGCAATCAGCCCCAGCATTTT CASSSEQGGNQPQHF
TRBJ2-7 . many TRBV6-1 TGTGCCAGCAGCGGGAGCTTGGCCTACGAGCAGTACTTC CASSGSLAYEQYF
TRBJ2-1 TRBD2 many TRBV20-1 TGCAGTGCTAGTCCGACTAGCGGGCCCTACAATGAGCAGTTCTTC CSASPTSGPYNEQFF
TRBJ1-2 TRBD1 many TRBV6-1 TGTGCCAGCAGTCATAACCCGGGACAGGGGGCGCGGGGCTACACCTTC CASSHNPGQGARGYTF
TRBJ1-4 . many TRBV7-2 TGTGCCAGCAGATTAACAGGGTTTCACACGAATGAAAAACTGTTTTTT CASRLTGFHTNEKLFF
TRBJ2-5 . . TRBV2 TGTGCCAGCAGTGATAGCCTTGAAGAGACCCAGTACTTC CASSDSLEETQYF
TRBJ2-7 . many TRBV12-3/TRBV12-4 TGTGCCAGCAGTTTAGACCCTCTACTAGTCTCCGAGCAGTACTTC CASSLDPLLVSEQYF
TRBJ2-7 TRBD1 many TRBV6-1 TGTGCCACTACCGGGACAGGGACCTACGAGCAGTACTTC CATTGTGTYEQYF
TRBJ2-1 TRBD2 many TRBV6-1 TGTGCCAGCACGGCGGGAGGCTCAAACAATGAGCAGTTCTTC CASTAGGSNNEQFF
TRBJ2-2 . few TRBV20-1 TGCAGTGCTACGCGACCGGCGAACACCGGGGAGCTGTTTTTT CSATRPANTGELFF
TRBJ2-3 TRBD1 few TRBV10-2 TGCGCCAGCGGACAGACAGGGGTGACAGATACGCAGTATTTT CASGQTGVTDTQYF
TRBJ2-1 TRBD2 few TRBV4-1 TGCGCCAGCAGCCAAGATACTAGCGGGAAACGGCAGTTCTTC CASSQDTSGKRQFF
TRBJ2-7 . many TRBV10-3 TGTGCCATCAGTGAAAACAGCTTATGGGACGAGCAGTACTTC CAISENSLWDEQYF
TRBJ1-1 . many TRBV30 TGTGCCTGGATCGGCGGCCGCACTGAAGCTTTCTTT CAWIGGRTEAFF
TRBJ2-7 . many TRBV7-2 TGTGCCAGCAGCTTAGCGGGGGGAAGTGTCGCGGGACCTGGGCAGTACTTC CASSLAGGSVAGPGQYF
TRBJ2-6 . . TRBV19 TGTGCCAGTAGTGACGGTAGCTCTGGGGCCAACGTCCTGACTTTC CASSDGSSGANVLTF
TRBJ1-2 . many TRBV20-1 TGCAGTGCTAGTGGTCAGGATAACTATGGCTACACCTTC CSASGQDNYGYTF
TRBJ1-5 . many TRBV27 TGTGCCAGCAGTTCCCGACAGACTAGCAATCAGCCCCAGCATTTT CASSSRQTSNQPQHF
TRBJ2-2 . many TRBV15 TGTGCCACCAGCAGAGAACTGGGAAAGGAGGGAGCCACCGGGGAGCTGTTTTTT CATSRELGKEGATGELFF
TRBJ2-4 TRBD1 . TRBV13 TGTGCCAGCAGCATTACAGAGGACAGGGCCAAAAACATTCAGTACTTC CASSITEDRAKNIQYF
TRBJ1-5 TRBD1 many TRBV19 TGTGCCAGTAGGACAGGGTCGGTCACAAGTCAGCCCCAGCATTTT CASRTGSVTSQPQHF
TRBJ2-1 TRBD2 many TRBV15 TGTGCCACCAGCGTCGGACTAGCGGGAGGGGACAATGAGCAGTTCTTC CATSVGLAGGDNEQFF
TRBJ2-5 . many TRBV20-1 TGCAGTGCTAGATTAACCCCAGGGGCCCGACCCAGGGAGACCCAGTACTTC CSARLTPGARPRETQYF
TRBJ1-2 . . TRBV20-1 TGCAGTGCTAGGGGAGAAACAGGCCCGATCTATGGCTACACCTTC CSARGETGPIYGYTF
TRBJ1-1 . many TRBV5-8 TGTGCCAGCAGCTTGTCTGGACTATGGGCTTTCTTT CASSLSGLWAFF
TRBJ2-7 . many TRBV3-1 TGTGCCAGCAGCCAAGGGGGCGAGCAGTACTTC CASSQGGEQYF
TRBJ1-2 . . TRBV6-2/TRBV6-3 TGTGCCAGCAGTTCGATGACAAGTGTCGGCTACACCTTC CASSSMTSVGYTF
TRBJ2-1 TRBD1 few TRBV20-1 TGCAGTGCCTATACCGGGACAGGGAGCTCCTACAATGAGCAGTTCTTC CSAYTGTGSSYNEQFF
TRBJ2-5 . many TRBV10-3 TGTGCCATCAGTGATAAGGGGCCTAGCGCTTCAGAGGAGACCCAGTACTTC CAISDKGPSASEETQYF
TRBJ2-7 TRBD2 . TRBV6-5 TGTGCCAGCAGTTACTCGAATTTGGGGGGGGACGTTTACGAGCAGTACTTC CASSYSNLGGDVYEQYF
TRBJ2-1 TRBD2 many TRBV10-2 TGCGCCAGCAGCACTAGCGGGAGAAACTATGAGCAGTTCTTC CASSTSGRNYEQFF
TRBJ2-1 . many TRBV19 TGTGCCAGTAGTATAAAGGGGAGTAGCAGTACGTTCTTC CASSIKGSSSTFF
TRBJ1-5 . many TRBV6-1 TGTGCCAGCAGTGGCGAAATGGGCAATCAGCCCCAGCATTTT CASSGEMGNQPQHF
TRBJ2-2 . . TRBV20-1 TGCAGTGCTAGACCCGGATTAACACCCGGGGAGCTGTTTTTT CSARPGLTPGELFF
TRBJ2-7 . many TRBV12-3/TRBV12-4 TGTGCCAGCAGTTATCGGCAGACCTACGAGCAGTACTTC CASSYRQTYEQYF
TRBJ2-7 TRBD2 many TRBV2 TGTGCCAGCAGCGCGGGACTAGCGGACTCCTACGAGCAGTACTTC CASSAGLADSYEQYF
TRBJ2-1 TRBD1 many TRBV7-8 TGTGCCAGCAGGCAGGACAGGGGAATCTACAATGAGCAGTTCTTC CASRQDRGIYNEQFF
TRBJ1-2 . many TRBV19 TGTGCCAGTAGTATCGGGGGAGTAGGCGATGGCTACACCTTC CASSIGGVGDGYTF
TRBJ2-1 TRBD2 . TRBV18 TGTGCCAGCTCACTCGTACTAGCGGGGACCTACAATGAGCAGTTCTTC CASSLVLAGTYNEQFF
TRBJ2-7 TRBD1 . TRBV12-3/TRBV12-4 TGTGCCAGCAGCCGGACAGGGCCCTGCGAGCAGTACTTC CASSRTGPCEQYF
TRBJ2-3 . medium-sized TRBV2 TGTGCCAGCAGTGACAGGGCCACAGATACGCAGTATTTT CASSDRATDTQYF
TRBJ1-6 . many TRBV29-1 TGCAGCGTTGCAGGGGAGGGTTCACCCCTCCACTTT CSVAGEGSPLHF
TRBJ2-5 . many TRBV5-8 TGTGCCAGCAGCTTGAGAGTGGGGGGACAAGAGACCCAGTACTTC CASSLRVGGQETQYF
TRBJ1-6 TRBD1 many TRBV28 TGTGCCAGCGGGACAGTGGATTCACCCCTCCACTTT CASGTVDSPLHF
TRBJ2-2 . many TRBV12-3/TRBV12-4 TGTGCCAGCACTCTAGCACCGAACACCGGGGAGCTGTTTTTT CASTLAPNTGELFF